This T cell receptor (beta chain) emerged from a study of blood T cells in healthy people across ages. The germline V gene has CDR1 DFQATT and CDR2 SNEGSKA (reference sequence). Trimming shortened V by 0 bases and J by 5 bases, and 16 bases separated the two germline ends. CDR3 length equals 15 residues. This clonotype was counted only a few times. The antigen remains unidentified. Regarding the study as a whole: Leaving the PBMCs unsorted stopped any conclusive comparison of naive versus antigen-experienced cells.

Next came a second PCR, run for about 6 to 12 cycles, which used a sample-barcoded 5' primer along with a J-beta primer mix. TCRdb re-called the 5' RACE reads through MiXCR, storing one row per CDR3 protein. This sample yields about 1.1 million distinct CDR3 sequences, of which around two fifths are seen a single time; approximately 14% belongs to the top ten. Researchers report isolating at least 7 million PBMCs per sample. This rearrangement joins TRBV20-1 to TRBJ2-5; D may correspond to TRBD1 or TRBD2 (5 bases each). The TCR sequence derives from a young man in good health. What was sequenced was blood. Written as DNA, the CDR3 is TGCAGTGCTAGAGACTCCCCAGGTGGGACGGAGACCCAGTACTTC. Translated, it gives CSARDSPGGTETQYF.